This TCR beta chain was captured in a study of PD-L1 blockade in urothelial cancer. Study context: Individuals in the cohort had been given 0 to 3 earlier chemotherapy regimens. Researchers looked at the blood 3 weeks (second dose) and 6 weeks after treatment began.

As for time point: peripheral blood 6 weeks after treatment start. It was locally advanced or metastatic urothelial carcinoma that patients had. V lost 5 bases and J lost 2, with 9 bases in between. The CDR3 contains 13 residues. CDR1 and CDR2 from the germline V gene are MGHDK and SYGVNS. The investigators introduced synthetic TCR analog templates into each PCR as spikes. Measured with immunoSEQ multiplex PCR; TCRdb has only the in-frame clones, and not every one. The table records about 36,000 clones, 75% to 90% of them present only once. The V call is TRBV25-1, the J call TRBJ1-2, with a tentative D call TRBD1 (6 bases). The TCR originated in a man between 35 and 55 years old with urothelial cancer. The sample was PBMCs, taken around atezolizumab (anti-PD-L1) treatment. CDR3 coding DNA: TGTGCCAGCAGTCTAGGGACAAACTATGGCTACACCTTC. It specifies CASSLGTNYGYTF.